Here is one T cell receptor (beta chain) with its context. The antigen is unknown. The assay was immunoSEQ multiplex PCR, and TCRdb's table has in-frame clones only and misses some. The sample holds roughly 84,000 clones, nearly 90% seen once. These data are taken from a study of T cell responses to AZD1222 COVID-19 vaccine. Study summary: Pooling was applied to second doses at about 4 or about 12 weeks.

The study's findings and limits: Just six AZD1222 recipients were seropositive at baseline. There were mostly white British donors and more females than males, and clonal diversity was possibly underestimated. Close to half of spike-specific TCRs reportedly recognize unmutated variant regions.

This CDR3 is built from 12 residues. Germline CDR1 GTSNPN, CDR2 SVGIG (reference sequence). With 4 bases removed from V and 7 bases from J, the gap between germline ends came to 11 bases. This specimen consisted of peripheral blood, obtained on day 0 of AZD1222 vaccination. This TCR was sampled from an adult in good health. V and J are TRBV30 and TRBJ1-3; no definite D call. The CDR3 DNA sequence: TGTGCCTGGAATTTTTTTGAGAACACCATATATTTT. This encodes CAWNFFENTIYF.